The 2 T cell receptor beta chains listed next were all sequenced from one sample in a study of early T cells in non-severe SARS-CoV-2 infection. In TCRdb, the 5' RACE reads were re-called with MiXCR into one record per CDR3 protein. The data hold 60,000 to 75,000 distinct CDR3 sequences, with about 12% observed a single time. Sequencing used whole blood. The receptors come from an adult who was a healthcare worker with PCR-confirmed SARS-CoV-2 infection or an uninfected control (not recorded which).

CDR3 sequence reads: CASSSGTGRYSPLHF. For the CDR3, the DNA is TGTGCCAGCTCATCCGGGACAGGGCGATATTCACCCCTCCACTTT. The rearrangement links TRBV18 to TRBJ1-6; 9 nucleotides align to TRBD1. The V gene end was trimmed by 5 bases and the J gene end by 8 bases; junction bases not matched to a gene: 7. Germline loops: CDR1 KGHSH, CDR2 LQKENI. The CDR3 runs 15 residues.

The rearrangement joins TRBV5-4 to TRBJ2-3; 7 positions agree with TRBD2. The CDR3 covers 14 residues. In germline, CDR1 is SGHNT, CDR2 YYREEE (reference sequence). V dropped 4 bases and J dropped 0; count of bases not matched to a gene: 2. CDR3 in DNA: TGTGCCAGCAGCCAGCGGGAAAGCACAGATACGCAGTATTTT. This codes for CASSQRESTDTQYF.